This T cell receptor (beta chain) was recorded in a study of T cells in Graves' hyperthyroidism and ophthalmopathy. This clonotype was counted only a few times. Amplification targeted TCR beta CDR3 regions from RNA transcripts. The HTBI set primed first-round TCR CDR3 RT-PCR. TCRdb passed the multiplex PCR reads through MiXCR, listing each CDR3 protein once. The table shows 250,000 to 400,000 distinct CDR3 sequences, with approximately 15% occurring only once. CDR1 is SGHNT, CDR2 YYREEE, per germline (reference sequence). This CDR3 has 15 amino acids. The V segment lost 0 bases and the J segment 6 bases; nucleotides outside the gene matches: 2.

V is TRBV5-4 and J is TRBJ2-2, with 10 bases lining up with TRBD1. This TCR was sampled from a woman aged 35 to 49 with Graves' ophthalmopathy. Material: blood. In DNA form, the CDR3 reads TGTGCCAGCAGCTTGGGACAGGGGGCATCCGGGGAGCTGTTTTTT. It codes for CASSLGQGASGELFF. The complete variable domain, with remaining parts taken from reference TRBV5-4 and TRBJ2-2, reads ETGVTQSPTHLIKTRGQQVTLRCSSQSGHNTVSWYQQALGQGPQFIFQYYREEENGRGNFPPRFSGLQFPNYSSELNVNALELDDSALYLCASSLGQGASGELFFGEGSRLTVL.